The rows below give T cell receptor beta chains drawn from one sample of a study of regulatory T cells in long-lasting Graves disease. In TCRdb, the multiplex PCR reads were re-called with MiXCR into one record per CDR3 protein. The sample yields about 450,000 distinct CDR3 sequences, roughly 15% seen once. This sample was shared with a second study, whose subject was T cells in Graves' hyperthyroidism and ophthalmopathy.

The sequences come from peripheral blood mononuclear cells (PBMCs), collected at new diagnosis, from a patient treated with antithyroid drugs. The source is a young woman with Graves disease. Each CDR3 is given without its conserved first and last residue. The order of the fields is CDR3 length, J gene, D gene, V gene, CDR3 protein. D genes are given only for firm matches.

15 TRBJ2-3 . TRBV25-1 ASSEVHWGSLTDTQY
11 TRBJ2-5 . TRBV29-1 SASDRHQETQY
10 TRBJ2-2 . TRBV15 ATSRETGELF
15 TRBJ2-1 TRBD2 TRBV9 ASSGQHSGGSYNEQF
13 TRBJ1-5 . TRBV19 ASSPGGISNQPQH
14 TRBJ2-7 TRBD2 TRBV6-1 ASSTPFREGVHEQY
12 TRBJ2-5 . TRBV12-3/TRBV12-4 ASSTPSSPETQY
11 TRBJ1-1 . TRBV7-8 ASSFSGRSEAF
14 TRBJ1-1 . TRBV5-1 ASSLEMGSENTEAF
11 TRBJ1-1 . TRBV29-1 SVDESRNTEAF